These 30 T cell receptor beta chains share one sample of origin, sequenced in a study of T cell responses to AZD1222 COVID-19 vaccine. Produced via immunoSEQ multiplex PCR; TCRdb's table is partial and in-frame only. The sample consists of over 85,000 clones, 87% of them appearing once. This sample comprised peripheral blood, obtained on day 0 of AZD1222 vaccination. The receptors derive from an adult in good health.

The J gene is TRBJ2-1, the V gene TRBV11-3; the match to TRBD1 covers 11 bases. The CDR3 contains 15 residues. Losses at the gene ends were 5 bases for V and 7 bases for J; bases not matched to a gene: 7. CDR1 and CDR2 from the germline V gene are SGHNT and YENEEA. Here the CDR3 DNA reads TGTGCCAGCAGCCGGACAGGGGGCCTAGGGAATGAGCAGTTCTTC. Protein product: CASSRTGGLGNEQFF.

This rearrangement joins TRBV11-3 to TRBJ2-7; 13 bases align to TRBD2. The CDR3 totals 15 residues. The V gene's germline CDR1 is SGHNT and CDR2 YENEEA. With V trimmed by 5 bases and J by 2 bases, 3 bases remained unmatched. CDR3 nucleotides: TGTGCCAGCAGCGCAGGGACTAGCGGGACCTACGAGCAGTACTTC. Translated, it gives CASSAGTSGTYEQYF.

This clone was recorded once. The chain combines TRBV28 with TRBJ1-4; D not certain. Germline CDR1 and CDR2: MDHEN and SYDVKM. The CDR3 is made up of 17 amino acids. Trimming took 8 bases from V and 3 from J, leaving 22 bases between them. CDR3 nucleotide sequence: TGTGCCAGCGGGTTTCCAGCCCCCACGGGCCCTAATGAAAAACTGTTTTTT. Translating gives CASGFPAPTGPNEKLFF.

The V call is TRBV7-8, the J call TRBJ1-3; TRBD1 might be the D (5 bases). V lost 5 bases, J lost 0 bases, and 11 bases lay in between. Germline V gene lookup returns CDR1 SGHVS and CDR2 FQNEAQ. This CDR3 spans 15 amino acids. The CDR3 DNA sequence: TGTGCCAGCAGCCCCGGGACGGCCTCTGGAAACACCATATATTTT. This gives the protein CASSPGTASGNTIYF.

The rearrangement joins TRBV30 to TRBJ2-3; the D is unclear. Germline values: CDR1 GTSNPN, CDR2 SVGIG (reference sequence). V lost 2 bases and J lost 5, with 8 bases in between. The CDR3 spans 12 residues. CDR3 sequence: CAWSYLLDTQYF. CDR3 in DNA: TGTGCCTGGAGTTATCTTCTAGATACGCAGTATTTT.

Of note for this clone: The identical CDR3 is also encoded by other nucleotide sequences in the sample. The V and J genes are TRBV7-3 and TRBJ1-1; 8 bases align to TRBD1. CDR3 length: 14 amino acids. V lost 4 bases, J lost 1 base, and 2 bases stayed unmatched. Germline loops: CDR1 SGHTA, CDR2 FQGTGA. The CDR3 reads CASSSTGGNTEAFF. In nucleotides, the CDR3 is TGTGCCAGCAGCTCCACAGGGGGGAACACTGAAGCTTTCTTT.

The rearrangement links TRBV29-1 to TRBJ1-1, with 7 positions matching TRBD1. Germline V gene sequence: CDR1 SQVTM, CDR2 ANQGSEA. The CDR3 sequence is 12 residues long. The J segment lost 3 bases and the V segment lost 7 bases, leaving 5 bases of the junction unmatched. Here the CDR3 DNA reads TGCAGCGCCAGACAGGGTCACACTGAAGCTTTCTTT. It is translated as CSARQGHTEAFF.

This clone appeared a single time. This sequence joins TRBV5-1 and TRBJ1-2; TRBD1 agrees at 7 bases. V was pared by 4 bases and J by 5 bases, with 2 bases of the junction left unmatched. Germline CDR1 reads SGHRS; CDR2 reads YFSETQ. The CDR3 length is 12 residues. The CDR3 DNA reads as TGCGCCAGCAGCGTGACAGGGTATGGCTACACCTTC. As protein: CASSVTGYGYTF.

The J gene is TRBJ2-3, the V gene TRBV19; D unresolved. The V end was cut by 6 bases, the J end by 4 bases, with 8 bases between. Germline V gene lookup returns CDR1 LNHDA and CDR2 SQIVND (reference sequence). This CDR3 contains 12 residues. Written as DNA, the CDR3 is TGTGCCAGTAGCCTGAAGGCAGATACGCAGTATTTT. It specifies CASSLKADTQYF.

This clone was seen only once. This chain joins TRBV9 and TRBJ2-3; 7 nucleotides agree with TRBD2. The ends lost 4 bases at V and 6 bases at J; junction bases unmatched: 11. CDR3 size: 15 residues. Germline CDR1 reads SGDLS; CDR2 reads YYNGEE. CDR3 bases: TGTGCCAGCAGCTCAGCGGGACTATCAACCGATACGCAGTATTTT. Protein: CASSSAGLSTDTQYF.

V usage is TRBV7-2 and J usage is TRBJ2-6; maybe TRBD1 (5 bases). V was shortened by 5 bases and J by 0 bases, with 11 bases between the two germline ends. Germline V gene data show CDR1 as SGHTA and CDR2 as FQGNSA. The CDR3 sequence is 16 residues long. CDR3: CASSLKQVSGANVLTF. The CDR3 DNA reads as TGTGCCAGCAGCCTCAAACAGGTCTCTGGGGCCAACGTCCTGACTTTC.

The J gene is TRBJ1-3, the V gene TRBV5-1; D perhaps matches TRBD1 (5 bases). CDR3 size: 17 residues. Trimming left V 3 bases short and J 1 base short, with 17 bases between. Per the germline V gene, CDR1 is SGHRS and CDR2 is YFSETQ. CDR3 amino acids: CASSSPNSGISGNTIYF. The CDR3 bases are TGCGCCAGCAGCTCACCAAACTCAGGGATTTCTGGAAACACCATATATTTT.

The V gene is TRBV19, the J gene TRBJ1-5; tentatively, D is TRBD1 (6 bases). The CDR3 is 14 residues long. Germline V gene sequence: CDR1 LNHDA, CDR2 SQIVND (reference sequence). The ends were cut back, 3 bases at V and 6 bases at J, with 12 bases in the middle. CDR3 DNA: TGTGCCAGTAGTATTGCTGGGGGCCGTCAGCCCCAGCATTTT. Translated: CASSIAGGRQPQHF.

In DNA, the CDR3 is TGTGCCAGCACAGGGACAGCGGGCTCCTACGAGCAGTACTTC. It yields the protein CASTGTAGSYEQYF. The rearrangement uses TRBV3-1 (or the pseudogene TRBV3-2) and TRBJ2-7; tentatively, D is TRBD1 (7 bases). V shed 7 bases and J shed 0 bases, with 13 bases lying between them. This CDR3 region has 14 residues. Germline CDR1 is LGHDT and CDR2 is YNNKEL (reference sequence).

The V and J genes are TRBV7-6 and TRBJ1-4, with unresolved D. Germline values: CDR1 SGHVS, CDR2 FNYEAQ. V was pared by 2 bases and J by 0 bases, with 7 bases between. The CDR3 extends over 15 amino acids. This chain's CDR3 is CASSLIFATNEKLFF. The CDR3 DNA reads TGTGCCAGCAGCTTAATATTTGCAACTAATGAAAAACTGTTTTTT.

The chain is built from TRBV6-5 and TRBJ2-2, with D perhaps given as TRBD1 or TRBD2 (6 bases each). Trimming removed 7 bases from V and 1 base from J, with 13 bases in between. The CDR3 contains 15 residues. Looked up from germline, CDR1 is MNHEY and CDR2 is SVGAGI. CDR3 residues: CASTLRGENTGELFF. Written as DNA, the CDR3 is TGTGCCAGCACCCTAAGGGGGGAGAACACCGGGGAGCTGTTTTTT.

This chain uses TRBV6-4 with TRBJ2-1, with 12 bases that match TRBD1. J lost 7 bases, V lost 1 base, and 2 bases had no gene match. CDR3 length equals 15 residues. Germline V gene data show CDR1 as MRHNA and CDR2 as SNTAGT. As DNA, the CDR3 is TGTGCCAGCAGTGACTGGGACAGGGGGCTTAATGAGCAGTTCTTC. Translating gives CASSDWDRGLNEQFF.

This CDR3 reads CASPILRGCEQYF. The CDR3 DNA reads TGTGCCAGCCCTATCCTCAGGGGTTGCGAGCAGTACTTC. This chain links TRBV28 with TRBJ2-7; a weak D match, TRBD1 (6 bases). V shed 8 bases and J shed 6 bases, with 17 bases lying between them. Germline V gives CDR1 MDHEN, CDR2 SYDVKM. The CDR3 extends over 13 amino acids.

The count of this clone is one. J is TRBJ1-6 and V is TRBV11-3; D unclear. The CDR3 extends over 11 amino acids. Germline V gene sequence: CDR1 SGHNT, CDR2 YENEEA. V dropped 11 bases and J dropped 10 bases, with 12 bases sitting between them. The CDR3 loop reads CAHPLGSPLHF. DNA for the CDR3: TGTGCCCATCCCCTAGGATCACCCCTCCACTTT. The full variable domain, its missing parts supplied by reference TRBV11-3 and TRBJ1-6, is EAGVVQSPRYKIIEKKQPVAFWCNPISGHNTLYWYLQNLGQGPELLIRYENEEAVDDSQLPKDRFSAERLKGVDSTLKIQPAELGDSAVYLCAHPLGSPLHFGNGTRLTVT.

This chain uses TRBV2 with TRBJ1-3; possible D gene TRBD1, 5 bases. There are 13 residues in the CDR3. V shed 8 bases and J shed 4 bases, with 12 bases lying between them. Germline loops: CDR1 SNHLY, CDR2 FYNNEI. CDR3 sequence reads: CASVGLMGNTIYF. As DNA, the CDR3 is TGTGCCAGCGTGGGACTCATGGGAAACACCATATATTTT.

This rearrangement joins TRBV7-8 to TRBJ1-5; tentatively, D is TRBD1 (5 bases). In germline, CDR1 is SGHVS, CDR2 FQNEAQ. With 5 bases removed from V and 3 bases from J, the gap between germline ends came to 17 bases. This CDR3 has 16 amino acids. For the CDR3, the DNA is TGTGCCAGCAGCCCCTTGGGGGGGGAAATCAATCAGCCCCAGCATTTT. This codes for CASSPLGGEINQPQHF.

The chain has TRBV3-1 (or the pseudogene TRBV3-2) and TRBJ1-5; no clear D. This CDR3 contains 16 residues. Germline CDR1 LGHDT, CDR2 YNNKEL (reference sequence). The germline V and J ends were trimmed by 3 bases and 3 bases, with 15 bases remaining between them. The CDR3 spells CASSQAVGGNNQPQHF. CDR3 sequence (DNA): TGTGCCAGCAGCCAGGCCGTGGGCGGTAACAATCAGCCCCAGCATTTT.

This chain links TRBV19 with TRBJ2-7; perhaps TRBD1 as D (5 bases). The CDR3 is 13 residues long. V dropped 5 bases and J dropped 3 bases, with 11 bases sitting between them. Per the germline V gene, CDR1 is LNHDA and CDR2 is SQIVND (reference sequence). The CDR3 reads CASSSGYGYEQYF. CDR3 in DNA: TGTGCCAGTAGTTCAGGGTACGGCTACGAGCAGTACTTC.

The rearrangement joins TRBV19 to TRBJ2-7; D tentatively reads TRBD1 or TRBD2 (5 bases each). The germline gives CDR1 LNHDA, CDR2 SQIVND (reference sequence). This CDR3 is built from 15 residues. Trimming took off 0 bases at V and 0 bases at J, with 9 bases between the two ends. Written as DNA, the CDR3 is TGTGCCAGTAGTATAGATCGGGGCATCTCCTACGAGCAGTACTTC. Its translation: CASSIDRGISYEQYF.

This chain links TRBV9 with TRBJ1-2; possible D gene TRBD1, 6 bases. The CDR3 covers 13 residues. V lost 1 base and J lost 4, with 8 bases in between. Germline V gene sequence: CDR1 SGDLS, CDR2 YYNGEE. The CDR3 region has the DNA TGTGCCAGCAGCGTACTACAGGGCTATGGCTACACCTTC. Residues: CASSVLQGYGYTF.

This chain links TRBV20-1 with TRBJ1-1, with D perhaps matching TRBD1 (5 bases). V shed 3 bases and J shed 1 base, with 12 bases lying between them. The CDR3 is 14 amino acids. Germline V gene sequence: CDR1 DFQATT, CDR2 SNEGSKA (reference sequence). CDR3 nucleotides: TGCAGTGCTAGTAGTCCAGGGCAGAACACTGAAGCTTTCTTT. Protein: CSASSPGQNTEAFF.

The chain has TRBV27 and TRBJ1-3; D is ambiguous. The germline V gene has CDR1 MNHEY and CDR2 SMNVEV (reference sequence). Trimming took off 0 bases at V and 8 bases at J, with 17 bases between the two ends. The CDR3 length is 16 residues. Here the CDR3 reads CASSLSFGSLADTIYF. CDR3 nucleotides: TGTGCCAGCAGTTTATCGTTCGGCTCATTAGCGGACACCATATATTTT.

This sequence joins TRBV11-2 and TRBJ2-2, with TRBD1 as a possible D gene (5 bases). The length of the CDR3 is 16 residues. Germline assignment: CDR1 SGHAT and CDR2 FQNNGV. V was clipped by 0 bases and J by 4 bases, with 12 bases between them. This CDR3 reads CASSLDFTGLTGELFF. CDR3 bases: TGTGCCAGCAGCTTAGATTTCACAGGCCTCACCGGGGAGCTGTTTTTT.

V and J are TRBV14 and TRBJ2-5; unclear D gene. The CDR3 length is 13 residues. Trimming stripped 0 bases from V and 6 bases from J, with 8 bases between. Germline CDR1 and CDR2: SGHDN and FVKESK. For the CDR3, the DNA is TGTGCCAGCAGCCAAGACGGCCGCCAGACCCAGTACTTC. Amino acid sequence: CASSQDGRQTQYF.

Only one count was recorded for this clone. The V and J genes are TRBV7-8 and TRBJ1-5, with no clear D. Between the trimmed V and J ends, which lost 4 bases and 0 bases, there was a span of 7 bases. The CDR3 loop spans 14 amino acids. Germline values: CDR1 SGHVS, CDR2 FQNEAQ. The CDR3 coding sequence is TGTGCCAGCAGCTCCCAGTATAGCAATCAGCCCCAGCATTTT. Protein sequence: CASSSQYSNQPQHF. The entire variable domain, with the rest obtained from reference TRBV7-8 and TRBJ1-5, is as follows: GAGVSQSPRYKVAKRGQDVALRCDPISGHVSLFWYQQALGQGPEFLTYFQNEAQLDKSGLPSDRFFAERPEGSVSTLKIQRTQQEDSAVYLCASSSQYSNQPQHFGDGTRLSIL.